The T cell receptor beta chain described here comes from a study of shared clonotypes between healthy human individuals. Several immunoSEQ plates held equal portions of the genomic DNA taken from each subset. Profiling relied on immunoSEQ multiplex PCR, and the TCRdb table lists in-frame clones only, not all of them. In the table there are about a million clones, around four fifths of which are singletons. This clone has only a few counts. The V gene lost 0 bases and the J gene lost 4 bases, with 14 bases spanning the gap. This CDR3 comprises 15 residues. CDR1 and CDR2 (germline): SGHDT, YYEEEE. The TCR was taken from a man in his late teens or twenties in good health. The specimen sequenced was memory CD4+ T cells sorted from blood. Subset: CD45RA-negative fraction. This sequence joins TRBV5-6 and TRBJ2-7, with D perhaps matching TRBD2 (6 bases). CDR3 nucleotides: TGTGCCAGCAGCTTGGCCCCCGGGAGTCCTTACGAGCAGTACTTC. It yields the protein CASSLAPGSPYEQYF.